The source of this T cell receptor beta chain is a study of response to subunit inactivated influenza vaccine. Germline V gene data show CDR1 as LGHNA and CDR2 as YNFKEQ. The CDR3 runs 17 residues. The ends were cut back, 1 base at V and 4 bases at J, with 17 bases in the middle. TCRdb analysed the RT-PCR reads with MiXCR anew, one entry per CDR3 protein. Of hundreds of thousands of distinct CDR3 sequences in the sample, about 11% were seen once. The same sample was also studied in work on T cells expressing NK-cell markers. Turning to that study: The cDNA for TCR beta came from 5'RACE template switching with UMIs. Seropositivity for HCMV was found in most of the eight sequenced donors, with one seronegative. Dominant NKG2C+ clonotypes accounted for roughly 1.0-7.0% of CD8+ T cells in a handful of donors. These clonotypes, the leaders elsewhere, also led the CD3+CD56-NKG2C+ fraction in four donors.

The clonotype originates from a man aged 45-60 years who received an inactivated influenza vaccine. The rearrangement uses TRBV4-2 and TRBJ1-5; tentative D call: TRBD1 (6 bases). The source material was PBMCs from blood, sampled on the day of vaccination. In DNA form, the CDR3 reads TGTGCCAGCAGCCAAGGGGGGGGGCGCATTAGGAATCAGCCCCAGCATTTT. This codes for CASSQGGGRIRNQPQHF.